This T cell receptor beta chain is from a study of identical twins. General study findings and limits: Out-of-frame alpha sequences that twins shared showed excess low generation probability.

A template switching step contributed a universal primer site, while unique molecular identifiers were present in the cDNA. TCRdb used MiXCR to reprocess the 5' RACE reads, holding one entry per CDR3 protein. The table lists some 600,000 distinct CDR3 sequences, 7.1% of them singletons. Germline trimming cut 9 bases from V and 2 bases from J; bases unmatched to any gene: 4. This CDR3 comprises 13 residues. Germline CDR1 is ENHRY and CDR2 is SYGVKD. There are many counts of this clonotype. The antigen is not known. In addition, the sample was reused for a study of yellow fever vaccine responses in identical twins.

The receptor was derived from a woman aged 18 to 35 in good health. The specimen was PBMCs. The chain combines TRBV10-3 with TRBJ2-7; 10 bases agree with TRBD1. The CDR3 region is CAMGQGKTYEQYF. The CDR3 DNA reads as TGTGCCATGGGACAGGGGAAGACCTACGAGCAGTACTTC.